This T cell receptor (beta chain) was observed in a study of blood T cell repertoires in COVID-19. Study context: Sample material is recorded as cDNA or gDNA derived from T cells, B-cell-depleted T cells, or PBMCs.

CDR1 MDHEN and CDR2 SYDVKM come from the germline V gene. The CDR3 is 16 amino acids. V shed 5 bases and J shed 1 base, with 12 bases lying between them. Original methodology: The assay estimated nucleated cells by amplifying reference gene primers. The protocol was immunoSEQ multiplex PCR, while the TCRdb copy is restricted to in-frame clones and leaves out a portion. Clonal size and the V and J genes are those of that table, whereas D and trimming came from the DNA. The table has just over 150,000 clones, 85% seen once. The sample consisted of peripheral blood. This receptor was obtained from a human donor with acute or convalescent COVID-19. The donor label of this sample is uncertain. The chain is built from TRBV28 and TRBJ1-6, with TRBD1 as a possible D gene (5 bases). As DNA, the CDR3 is TGTGCCAGCAGTCCCCAGGGAAGGTCCTATAATTCACCCCTCCACTTT. The encoded protein is CASSPQGRSYNSPLHF.